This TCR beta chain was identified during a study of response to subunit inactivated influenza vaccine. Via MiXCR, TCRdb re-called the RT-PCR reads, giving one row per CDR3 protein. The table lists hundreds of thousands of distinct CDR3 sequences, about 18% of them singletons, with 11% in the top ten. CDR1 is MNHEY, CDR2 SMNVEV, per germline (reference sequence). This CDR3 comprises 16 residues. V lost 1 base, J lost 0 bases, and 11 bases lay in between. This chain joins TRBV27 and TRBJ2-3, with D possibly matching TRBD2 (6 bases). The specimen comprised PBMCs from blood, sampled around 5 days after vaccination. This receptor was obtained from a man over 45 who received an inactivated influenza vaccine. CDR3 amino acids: CASSLYPGTSTDTQYF. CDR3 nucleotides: TGTGCCAGCAGTTTATATCCGGGGACTAGCACAGATACGCAGTATTTT.